The present entry profiles one T cell receptor (beta chain) with its context. Trimming took 5 bases from V and 2 from J; bases not matched to a gene: 8. Germline lookup yields CDR1 SEHNR and CDR2 FQNEAQ (reference sequence). This CDR3 spans 16 amino acids. This specimen comes from a study of cytomegalovirus exposure and HLA in healthy donors. In the PCR, 60 Vbeta and 13 Jbeta primers were used. Sequencing was performed with immunoSEQ multiplex PCR; in TCRdb, only in-frame clones are kept and a portion is missing. The sample records around 150,000 clones, 60% to 85% being singletons. This receptor was obtained from a man aged 40-49 years in good health and CMV-seronegative. The material sequenced was PBMCs. V is TRBV7-9 and J is TRBJ2-3, with TRBD2 matching 9 bases. The CDR3: CASSRVIAGDTDTQYF. The DNA of the CDR3 is TGTGCCAGCAGCCGAGTTATAGCGGGAGACACAGATACGCAGTATTTT.